This TCR beta chain originates from a study of cytomegalovirus exposure and HLA in healthy donors. Study-level results: The authors judged a highly shared variant cluster likely a sequencing artifact. CMV serostatus was the only immune exposure information that was available.

The PCR contained 60 Vbeta and 13 Jbeta primers. This table comes from immunoSEQ multiplex PCR, and its TCRdb copy is limited to in-frame clones, with some not included. This sample has 120,000 or so clones, with roughly a tenth found just once. Germline values: CDR1 SGHRS, CDR2 YFSETQ. Trimming removed 2 bases from V and 0 bases from J, with 5 bases in between. The CDR3 contains 13 residues. Points on this clone: As yet, its antigen is unknown.

The V and J genes are TRBV5-1 and TRBJ1-1; unclear D gene. The TCR comes from a woman under 30 in good health and CMV-seropositive. The specimen sequenced was PBMCs. CDR3 nucleotide sequence: TGCGCCAGCAGCTTTGAGGTGAACACTGAAGCTTTCTTT. The encoded protein is CASSFEVNTEAFF. The full variable domain, with the rest looked up from reference TRBV5-1 and TRBJ1-1, is KAGVTQTPRYLIKTRGQQVTLSCSPISGHRSVSWYQQTPGQGLQFLFEYFSETQRNKGNFPGRFSGRQFSNSRSEMNVSTLELGDSALYLCASSFEVNTEAFFGQGTRLTVV.